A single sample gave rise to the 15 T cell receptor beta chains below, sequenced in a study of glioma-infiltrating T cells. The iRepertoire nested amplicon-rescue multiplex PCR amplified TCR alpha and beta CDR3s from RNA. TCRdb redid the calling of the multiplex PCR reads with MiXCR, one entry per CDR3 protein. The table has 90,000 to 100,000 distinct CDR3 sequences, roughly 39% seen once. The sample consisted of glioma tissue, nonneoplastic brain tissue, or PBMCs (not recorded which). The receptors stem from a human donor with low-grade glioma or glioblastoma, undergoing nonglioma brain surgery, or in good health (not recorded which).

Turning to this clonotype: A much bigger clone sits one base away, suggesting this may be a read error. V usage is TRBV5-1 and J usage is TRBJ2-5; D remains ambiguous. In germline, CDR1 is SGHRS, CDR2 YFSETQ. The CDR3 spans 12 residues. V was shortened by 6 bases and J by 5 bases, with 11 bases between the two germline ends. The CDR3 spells CASIIGRETQYF. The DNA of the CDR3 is TGCGCCAGCATCATTGGGCGGGAGACCCAGTACTTC.

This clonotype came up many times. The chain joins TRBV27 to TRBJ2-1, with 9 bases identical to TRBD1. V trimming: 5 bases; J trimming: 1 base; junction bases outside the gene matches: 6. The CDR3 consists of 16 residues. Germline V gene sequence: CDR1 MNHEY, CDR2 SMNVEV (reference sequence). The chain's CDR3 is CASSPRDRESYNEQFF. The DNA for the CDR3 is TGTGCCAGCAGTCCCCGGGACAGGGAGTCCTACAATGAGCAGTTCTTC.

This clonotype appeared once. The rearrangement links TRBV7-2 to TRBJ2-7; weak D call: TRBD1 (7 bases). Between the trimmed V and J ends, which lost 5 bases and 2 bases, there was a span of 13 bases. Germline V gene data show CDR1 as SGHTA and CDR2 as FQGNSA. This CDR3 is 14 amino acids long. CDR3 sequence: CASSQGGETYEQYF. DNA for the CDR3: TGTGCCAGCAGCCAGGGGGGAGAGACCTACGAGCAGTACTTC.

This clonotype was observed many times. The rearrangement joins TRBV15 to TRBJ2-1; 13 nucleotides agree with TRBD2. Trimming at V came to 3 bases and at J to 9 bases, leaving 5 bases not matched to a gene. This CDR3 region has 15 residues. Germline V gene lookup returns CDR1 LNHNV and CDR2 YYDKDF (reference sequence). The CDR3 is CATSRRTSGGLEQFF. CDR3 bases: TGTGCCACCAGCAGGAGGACTAGCGGGGGACTTGAGCAGTTCTTC. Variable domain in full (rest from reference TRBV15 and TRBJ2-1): DAMVIQNPRYQVTQFGKPVTLSCSQTLNHNVMYWYQQKSSQAPKLLFHYYDKDFNNEADTPDNFQSRRPNTSFCFLDIRSPGLGDTAMYLCATSRRTSGGLEQFFGPGTRLTVL.

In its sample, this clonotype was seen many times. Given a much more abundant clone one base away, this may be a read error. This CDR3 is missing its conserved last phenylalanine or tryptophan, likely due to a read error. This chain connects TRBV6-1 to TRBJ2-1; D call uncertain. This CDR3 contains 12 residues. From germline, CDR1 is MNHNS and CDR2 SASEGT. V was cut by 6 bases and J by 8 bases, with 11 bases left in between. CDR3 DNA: TGTGCCAGCAGACTACAAGGGCATGAGCAGTTCTCC. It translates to CASRLQGHEQFS.

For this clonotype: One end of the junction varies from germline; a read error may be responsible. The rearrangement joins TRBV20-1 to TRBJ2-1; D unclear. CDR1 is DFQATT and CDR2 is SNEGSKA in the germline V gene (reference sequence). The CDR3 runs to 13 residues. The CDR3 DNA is TGCAGTGCTTTTGAGCTATCCTACAACGAGCAGCTCTTC. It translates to CSAFELSYNEQLF.

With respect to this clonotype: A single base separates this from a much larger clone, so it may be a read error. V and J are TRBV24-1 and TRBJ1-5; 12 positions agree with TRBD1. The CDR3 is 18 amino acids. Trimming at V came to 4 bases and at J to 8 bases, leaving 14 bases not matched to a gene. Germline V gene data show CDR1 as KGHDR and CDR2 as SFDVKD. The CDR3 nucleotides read TGTGCCACCAGTGACCCGGGACAGGGGGCCGGTGGTAGTAAGCCCCAGCATTTT. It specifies CATSDPGQGAGGSKPQHF.

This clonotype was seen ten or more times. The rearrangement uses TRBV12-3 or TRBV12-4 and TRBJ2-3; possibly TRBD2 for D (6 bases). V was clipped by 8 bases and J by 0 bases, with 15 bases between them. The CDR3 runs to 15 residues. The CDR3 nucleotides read TGTGCCAGCGCGTGGGGACTGACTAGCACAGATACGCAGTATTTT. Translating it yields CASAWGLTSTDTQYF.

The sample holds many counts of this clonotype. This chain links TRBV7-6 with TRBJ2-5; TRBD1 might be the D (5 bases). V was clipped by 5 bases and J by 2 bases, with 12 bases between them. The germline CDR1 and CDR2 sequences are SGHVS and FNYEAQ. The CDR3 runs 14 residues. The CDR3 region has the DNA TGTGCCAGCAGCCCCCGACAGAGACAAGAGACCCAGTACTTC. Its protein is CASSPRQRQETQYF.

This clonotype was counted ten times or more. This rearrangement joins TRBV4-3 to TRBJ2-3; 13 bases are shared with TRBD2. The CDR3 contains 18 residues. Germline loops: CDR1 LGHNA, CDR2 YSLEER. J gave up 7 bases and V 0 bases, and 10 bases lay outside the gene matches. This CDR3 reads CASSQDAVGLAGMHTQYF. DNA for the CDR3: TGCGCCAGCAGCCAAGACGCGGTGGGACTAGCGGGAATGCATACGCAGTATTTT.

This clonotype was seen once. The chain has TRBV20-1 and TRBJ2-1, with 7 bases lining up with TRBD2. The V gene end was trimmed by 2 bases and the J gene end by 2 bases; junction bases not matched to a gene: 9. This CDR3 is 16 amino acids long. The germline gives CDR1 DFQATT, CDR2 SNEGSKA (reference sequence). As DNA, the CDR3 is TGCAGTGCTAGAATGATGGGGGGGTTAACCTACAATGAGCAGTTCTTC. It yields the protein CSARMMGGLTYNEQFF.

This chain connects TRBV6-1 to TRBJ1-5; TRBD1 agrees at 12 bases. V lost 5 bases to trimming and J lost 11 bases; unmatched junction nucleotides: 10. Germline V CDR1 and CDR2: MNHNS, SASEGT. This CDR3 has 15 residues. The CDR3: CASSRGQGASKSQHF. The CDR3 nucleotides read TGTGCCAGCAGTCGGGGACAGGGGGCAAGTAAGTCCCAGCATTTT.

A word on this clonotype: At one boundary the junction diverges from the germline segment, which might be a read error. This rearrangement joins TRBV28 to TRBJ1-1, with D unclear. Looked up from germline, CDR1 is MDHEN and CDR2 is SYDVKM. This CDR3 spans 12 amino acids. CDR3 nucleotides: TGTGCCAGAAGCTCCGGGCCCCCTGAGGCTTTCTTT. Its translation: CARSSGPPEAFF. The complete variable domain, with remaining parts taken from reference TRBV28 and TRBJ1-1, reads DVKVTQSSRYLVKRTGEKVFLECVQDMDHENMFWYRQDPGLGLRLIYFSYDVKMKEKGDIPEGYSVSREKKERFSLILESASTNQTSMYLCARSSGPPEAFFGQGTRLTVV.

This CDR3 reads CASSRPDRGDYNEQFF. CDR3 DNA: TGTGCCAGCTCACGACCGGACAGGGGGGATTACAATGAGCAGTTCTTC. The chain carries TRBV18 and TRBJ2-1; 10 bases align to TRBD1. CDR3 length equals 16 residues. Germline V gene lookup returns CDR1 KGHSH and CDR2 LQKENI. The J segment lost 4 bases and the V segment lost 4 bases, leaving 7 bases of the junction unmatched.

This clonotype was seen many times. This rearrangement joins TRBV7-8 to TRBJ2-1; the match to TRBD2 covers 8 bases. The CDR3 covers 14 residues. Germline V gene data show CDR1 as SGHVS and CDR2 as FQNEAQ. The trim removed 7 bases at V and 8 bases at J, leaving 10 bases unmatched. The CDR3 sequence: CASTKRGGLDEQFF. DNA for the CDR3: TGTGCCAGCACTAAACGGGGGGGACTGGATGAGCAGTTCTTC.